This record covers a single TCR beta chain. This sample was taken from a study of blood T cell repertoires in COVID-19. Overall study: Sample material is recorded as cDNA or gDNA derived from T cells, B-cell-depleted T cells, or PBMCs.

Losses at the gene ends were 5 bases for V and 6 bases for J; bases not matched to a gene: 25. Germline CDR1 reads SGHVS; CDR2 reads FQNEAQ. The CDR3 loop spans 20 amino acids. In the source study's methods: Reference gene primer amplification gave estimated nucleated cell counts. The method was immunoSEQ multiplex PCR; TCRdb's version includes in-frame clones alone and lacks a portion of them. The V and J calls and clone size were taken over from that table, and D and trimming were inferred from the DNA. The sample lists approximately 250,000 clones, about 80% occurring once. The receptor comes from a human donor in a cohort sampled during active COVID-19. This rearrangement joins TRBV7-8 to TRBJ2-3, with 8 bases aligning to TRBD1. Material: peripheral blood. CDR3 sequence reads: CASSPKPQTRGQGWYDTQYF. For the CDR3, the DNA is TGTGCCAGCAGCCCTAAACCACAGACACGAGGACAGGGTTGGTATGATACGCAGTATTTT.